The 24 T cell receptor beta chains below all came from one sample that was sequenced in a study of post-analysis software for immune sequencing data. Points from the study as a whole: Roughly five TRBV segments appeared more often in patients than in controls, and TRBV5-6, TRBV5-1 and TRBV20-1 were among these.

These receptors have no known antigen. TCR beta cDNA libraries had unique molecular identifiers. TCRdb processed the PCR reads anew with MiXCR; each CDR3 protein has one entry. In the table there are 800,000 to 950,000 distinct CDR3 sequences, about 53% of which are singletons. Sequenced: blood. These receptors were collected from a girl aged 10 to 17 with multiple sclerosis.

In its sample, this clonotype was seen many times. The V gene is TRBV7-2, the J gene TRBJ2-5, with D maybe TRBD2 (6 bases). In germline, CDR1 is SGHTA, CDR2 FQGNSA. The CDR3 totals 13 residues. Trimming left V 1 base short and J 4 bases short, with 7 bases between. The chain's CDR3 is CASSLVGGETQYF. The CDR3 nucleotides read TGTGCCAGCAGCTTAGTCGGGGGAGAGACCCAGTACTTC.

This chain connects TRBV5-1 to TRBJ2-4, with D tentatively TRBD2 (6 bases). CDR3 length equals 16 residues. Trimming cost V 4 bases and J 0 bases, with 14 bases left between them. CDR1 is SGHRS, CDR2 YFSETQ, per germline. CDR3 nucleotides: TGCGCCAGCAGCCCGGGGGTCCTACTAGCCAAAAACATTCAGTACTTC. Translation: CASSPGVLLAKNIQYF.

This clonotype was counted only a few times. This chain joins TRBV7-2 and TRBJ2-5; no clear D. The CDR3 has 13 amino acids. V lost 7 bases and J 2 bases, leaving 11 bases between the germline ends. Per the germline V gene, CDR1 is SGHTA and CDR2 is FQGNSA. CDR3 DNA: TGTGCCAGCACCTTGACACCTCAAGAGACCCAGTACTTC. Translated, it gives CASTLTPQETQYF.

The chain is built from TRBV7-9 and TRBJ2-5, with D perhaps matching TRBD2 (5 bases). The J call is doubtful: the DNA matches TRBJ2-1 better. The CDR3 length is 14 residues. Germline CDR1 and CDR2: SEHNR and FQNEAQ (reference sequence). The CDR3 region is CASSPWTGQETQFF. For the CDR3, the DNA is TGTGCCAGCAGCCCCTGGACTGGGCAAGAGACCCAGTTCTTC.

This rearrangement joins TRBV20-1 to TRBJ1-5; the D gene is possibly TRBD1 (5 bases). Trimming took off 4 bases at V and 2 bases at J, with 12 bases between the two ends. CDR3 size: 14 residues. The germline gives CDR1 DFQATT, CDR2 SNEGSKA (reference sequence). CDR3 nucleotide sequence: TGCAGTGCTACCCCGGACATCGGCAATCAGCCCCAGCATTTT. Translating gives CSATPDIGNQPQHF.

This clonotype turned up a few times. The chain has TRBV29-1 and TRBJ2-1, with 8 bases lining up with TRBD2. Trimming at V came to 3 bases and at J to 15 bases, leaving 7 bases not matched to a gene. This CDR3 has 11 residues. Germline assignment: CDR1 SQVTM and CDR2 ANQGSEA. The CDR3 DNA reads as TGCAGCGTTGACAGCGGGAGCGTGTCGTTCTTC. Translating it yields CSVDSGSVSFF.

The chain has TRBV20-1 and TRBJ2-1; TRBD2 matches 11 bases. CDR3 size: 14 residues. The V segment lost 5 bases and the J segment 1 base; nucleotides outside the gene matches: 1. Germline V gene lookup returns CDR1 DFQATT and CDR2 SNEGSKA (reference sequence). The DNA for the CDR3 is TGCAGTGCTTGGACTAGCGGGTCCTACAATGAGCAGTTCTTC. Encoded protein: CSAWTSGSYNEQFF.

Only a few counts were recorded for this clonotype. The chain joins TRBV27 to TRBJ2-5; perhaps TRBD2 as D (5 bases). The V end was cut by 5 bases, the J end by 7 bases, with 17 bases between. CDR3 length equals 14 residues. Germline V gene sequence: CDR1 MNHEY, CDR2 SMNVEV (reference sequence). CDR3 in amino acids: CASSPLDVEGTQYF. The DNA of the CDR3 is TGTGCCAGCAGTCCATTGGACGTAGAGGGGACCCAGTACTTC.

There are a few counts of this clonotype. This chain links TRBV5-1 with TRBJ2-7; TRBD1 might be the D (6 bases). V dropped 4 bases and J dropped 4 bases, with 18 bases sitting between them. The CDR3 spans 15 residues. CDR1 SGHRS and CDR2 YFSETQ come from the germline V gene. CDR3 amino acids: CASSPRAGEKYEQYF. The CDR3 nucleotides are TGCGCCAGCAGCCCTCGCGCAGGGGAAAAGTACGAGCAGTACTTC.

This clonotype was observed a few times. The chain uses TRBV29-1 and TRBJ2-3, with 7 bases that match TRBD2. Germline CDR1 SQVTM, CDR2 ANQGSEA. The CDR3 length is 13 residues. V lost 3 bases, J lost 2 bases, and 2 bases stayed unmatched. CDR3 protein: CSVDREATDTQYF. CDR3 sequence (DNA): TGCAGCGTTGATCGGGAGGCCACAGATACGCAGTATTTT.

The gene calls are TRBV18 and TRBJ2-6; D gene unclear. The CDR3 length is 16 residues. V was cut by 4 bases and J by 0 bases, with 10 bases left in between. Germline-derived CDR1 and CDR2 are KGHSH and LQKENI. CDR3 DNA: TGTGCCAGCTCACGACTCGCCAGCTCTGGGGCCAACGTCCTGACTTTC. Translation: CASSRLASSGANVLTF.

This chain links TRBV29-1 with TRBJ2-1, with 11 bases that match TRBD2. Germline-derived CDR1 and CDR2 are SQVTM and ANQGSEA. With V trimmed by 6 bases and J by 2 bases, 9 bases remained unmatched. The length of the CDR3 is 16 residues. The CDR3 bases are TGCAGCGTCATGGGGACTAGCGGAGGAACCTACAATGAGCAGTTCTTC. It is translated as CSVMGTSGGTYNEQFF.

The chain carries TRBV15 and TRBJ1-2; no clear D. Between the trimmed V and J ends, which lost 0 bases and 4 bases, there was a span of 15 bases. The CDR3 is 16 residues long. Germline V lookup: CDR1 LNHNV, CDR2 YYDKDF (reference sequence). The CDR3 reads CATSRDLGKVGYGYTF. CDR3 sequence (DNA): TGTGCCACCAGCAGAGATCTGGGTAAAGTGGGCTATGGCTACACCTTC.

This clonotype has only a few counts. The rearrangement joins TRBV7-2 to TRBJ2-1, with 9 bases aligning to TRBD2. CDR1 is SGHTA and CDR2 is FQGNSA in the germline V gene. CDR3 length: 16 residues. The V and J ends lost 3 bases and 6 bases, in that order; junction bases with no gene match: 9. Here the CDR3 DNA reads TGTGCCAGCAGCTTCCTGCCTAGCGGGGACGGCAATGAGCAGTTCTTC. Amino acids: CASSFLPSGDGNEQFF.

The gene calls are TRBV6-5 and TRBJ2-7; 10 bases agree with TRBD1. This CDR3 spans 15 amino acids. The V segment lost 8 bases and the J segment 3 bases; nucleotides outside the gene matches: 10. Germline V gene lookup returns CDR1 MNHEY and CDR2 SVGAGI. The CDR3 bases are TGTGCCAGCGGTACCCGACAGGGGGCTGGCTACGAGCAGTACTTC. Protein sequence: CASGTRQGAGYEQYF.

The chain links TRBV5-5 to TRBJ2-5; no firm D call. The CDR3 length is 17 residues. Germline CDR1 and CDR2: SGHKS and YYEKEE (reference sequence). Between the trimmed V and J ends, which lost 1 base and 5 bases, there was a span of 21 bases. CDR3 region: CASSLSILGSDLETQYF. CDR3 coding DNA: TGTGCCAGCAGCTTGTCAATTCTGGGCAGCGACCTGGAGACCCAGTACTTC.

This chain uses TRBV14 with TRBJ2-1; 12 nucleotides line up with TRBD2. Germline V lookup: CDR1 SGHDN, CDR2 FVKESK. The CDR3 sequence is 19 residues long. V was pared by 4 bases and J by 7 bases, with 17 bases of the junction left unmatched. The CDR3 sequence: CASSPLPGQPSGRGNEQFF. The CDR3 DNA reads TGTGCCAGCAGCCCCCTCCCGGGACAGCCTAGCGGGAGGGGAAATGAGCAGTTCTTC.

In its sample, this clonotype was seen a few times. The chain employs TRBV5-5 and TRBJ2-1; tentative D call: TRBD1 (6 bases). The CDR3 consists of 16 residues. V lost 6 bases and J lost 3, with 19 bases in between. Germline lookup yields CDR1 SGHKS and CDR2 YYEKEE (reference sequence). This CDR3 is CASNLDSLGFYNEQFF. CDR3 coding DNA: TGTGCCAGCAATCTGGACAGTCTGGGTTTCTACAATGAGCAGTTCTTC.

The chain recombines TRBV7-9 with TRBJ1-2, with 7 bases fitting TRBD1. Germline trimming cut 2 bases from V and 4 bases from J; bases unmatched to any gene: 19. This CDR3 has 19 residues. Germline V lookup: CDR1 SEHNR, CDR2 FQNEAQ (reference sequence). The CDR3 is CASSLTNDRVGSFFYGYTF. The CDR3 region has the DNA TGTGCCAGCAGCTTAACTAATGACAGGGTCGGCTCTTTCTTCTATGGCTACACCTTC.

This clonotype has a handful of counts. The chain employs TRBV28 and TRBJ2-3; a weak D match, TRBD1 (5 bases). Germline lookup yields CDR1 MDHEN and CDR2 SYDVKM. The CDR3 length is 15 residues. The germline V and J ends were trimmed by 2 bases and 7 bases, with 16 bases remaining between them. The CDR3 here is CASSLGPGRENTQYF. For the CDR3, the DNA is TGTGCCAGCAGTTTAGGGCCTGGCAGGGAAAATACGCAGTATTTT.

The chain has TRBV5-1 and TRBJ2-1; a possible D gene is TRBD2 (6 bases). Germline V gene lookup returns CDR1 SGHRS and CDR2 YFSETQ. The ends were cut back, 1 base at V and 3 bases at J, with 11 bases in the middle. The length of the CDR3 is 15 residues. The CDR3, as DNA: TGCGCCAGCAGCTTGATACTAGCAGGCTACAATGAGCAGTTCTTC. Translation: CASSLILAGYNEQFF. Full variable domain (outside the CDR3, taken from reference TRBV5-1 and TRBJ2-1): KAGVTQTPRYLIKTRGQQVTLSCSPISGHRSVSWYQQTPGQGLQFLFEYFSETQRNKGNFPGRFSGRQFSNSRSEMNVSTLELGDSALYLCASSLILAGYNEQFFGPGTRLTVL.

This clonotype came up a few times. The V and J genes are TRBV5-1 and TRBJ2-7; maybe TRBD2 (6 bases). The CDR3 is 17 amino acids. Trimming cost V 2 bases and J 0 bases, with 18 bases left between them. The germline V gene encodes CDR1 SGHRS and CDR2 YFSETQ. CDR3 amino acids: CASSFPTGLTNSYEQYF. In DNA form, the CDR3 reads TGCGCCAGCAGCTTCCCGACGGGACTTACAAACTCCTACGAGCAGTACTTC.

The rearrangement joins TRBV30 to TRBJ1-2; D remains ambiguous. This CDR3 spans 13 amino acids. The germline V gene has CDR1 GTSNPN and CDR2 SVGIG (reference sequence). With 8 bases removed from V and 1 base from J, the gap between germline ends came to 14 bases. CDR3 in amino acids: CARGDGNNYGYTF. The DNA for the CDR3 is TGTGCCCGGGGAGACGGGAATAACTATGGCTACACCTTC. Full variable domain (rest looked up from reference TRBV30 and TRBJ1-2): SQTIHQWPATLVQPVGSPLSLECTVEGTSNPNLYWYRQAAGRGLQLLFYSVGIGQISSEVPQNLSASRPQDRQFILSSKKLLLSDSGFYLCARGDGNNYGYTFGSGTRLTVV.

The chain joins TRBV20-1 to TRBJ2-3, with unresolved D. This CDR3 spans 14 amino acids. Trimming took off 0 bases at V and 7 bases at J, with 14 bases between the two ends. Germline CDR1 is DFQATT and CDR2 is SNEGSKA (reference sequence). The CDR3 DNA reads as TGCAGTGCTAGAGAAGCATTAAGGATTTATACGCAGTATTTT. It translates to CSAREALRIYTQYF.